This passage covers 32 T cell receptor beta chains from one sample sequenced in a study of T cell repertoires in cytomegalovirus infection. Via MiXCR, TCRdb re-called the reads, giving one row per CDR3 protein. Of 450,000 to 600,000 distinct CDR3 sequences in the sample, approximately 11% were seen once. The sequenced sample was PBMCs. These receptor sequences come from a human donor in good health (CMV status not recorded). Some clones in this sample may be carry-over from other donors' samples.

This clonotype was counted ten times or more. This sequence joins TRBV6-1 and TRBJ2-5, with 9 bases aligning to TRBD1. The CDR3 has 15 residues. CDR1 is MNHNS and CDR2 is SASEGT in the germline V gene. With V trimmed by 5 bases and J by 4 bases, 8 bases remained unmatched. This chain's CDR3 is CASSLGTGSGETQYF. CDR3 nucleotide sequence: TGTGCCAGCAGTCTCGGGACAGGGTCGGGAGAGACCCAGTACTTC.

This rearrangement joins TRBV7-9 to TRBJ2-7; D is uncertain. Deletions cut 1 base from V and 1 base from J, with 8 bases between. CDR1 is SEHNR, CDR2 FQNEAQ, per germline (reference sequence). This CDR3 has 14 amino acids. CDR3 bases: TGTGCCAGCAGCTTAGTGCCGGTTTCCTACGAGCAGTACTTC. This sequence encodes CASSLVPVSYEQYF.

This clonotype was observed a few times. This rearrangement joins TRBV9 to TRBJ2-7, with 9 bases matching TRBD2. The germline V gene has CDR1 SGDLS and CDR2 YYNGEE. V shed 2 bases and J 2 bases; nucleotides not matched to a gene: 8. This CDR3 is built from 16 residues. CDR3 residues: CASSVGSGSGAYEQYF. The CDR3 DNA follows: TGTGCCAGCAGCGTTGGTAGCGGGAGTGGCGCCTACGAGCAGTACTTC.

The V gene is TRBV4-1, the J gene TRBJ2-1; TRBD2 agrees at 8 bases. V gave up 5 bases and J gave up 6 bases; unmatched junction bases: 12. Germline lookup yields CDR1 MGHRA and CDR2 YSYEKL. The CDR3 is made up of 16 amino acids. Here the CDR3 DNA reads TGCGCCAGCAGCGGAAAGGGGGGCAGCGGGGGCAATGAGCAGTTCTTC. It translates to CASSGKGGSGGNEQFF.

This clonotype was picked up many times. V gene TRBV28 combines with J gene TRBJ2-7, with D possibly TRBD2 on 5 matching bases. Germline V lookup: CDR1 MDHEN, CDR2 SYDVKM. Trimming removed 5 bases at V and 5 bases at J, with 19 bases between. The CDR3 contains 15 residues. The CDR3 region has the DNA TGTGCCAGCAGTCCCGGGTCGCTCGGGGATGACGAGCAGTACTTC. Its protein product is CASSPGSLGDDEQYF.

This clonotype has ten or more counts. This sequence joins TRBV7-2 and TRBJ2-1, with TRBD2 identical over 7 bases. Trimming cost V 8 bases and J 7 bases; bases outside gene matches: 8. Germline V CDR1 and CDR2: SGHTA, FQGNSA. CDR3 length: 13 residues. The CDR3 reads CASSGGSMNEQFF. The CDR3 DNA sequence: TGTGCCAGCTCGGGGGGTTCGATGAATGAGCAGTTCTTC.

The table lists this clonotype with a few counts. The chain has TRBV5-1 and TRBJ2-2, with 12 bases matching TRBD1. Per the germline V gene, CDR1 is SGHRS and CDR2 is YFSETQ. V lost 4 bases to trimming and J lost 0 bases; unmatched junction nucleotides: 10. The CDR3 runs 19 residues. The CDR3 protein is CASSALRDRGPSNTGELFF. Written as DNA, the CDR3 is TGCGCCAGCAGCGCCCTCCGGGACAGGGGGCCGTCGAACACCGGGGAGCTGTTTTTT.

There are many counts of this clonotype. The genes are TRBV29-1 and TRBJ1-1; possibly TRBD1 for D (5 bases). Germline CDR1 reads SQVTM; CDR2 reads ANQGSEA. The V end was cut by 6 bases, the J end by 1 base, with 12 bases between. The CDR3 loop spans 13 amino acids. CDR3 sequence reads: CSVMTATNTEAFF. The CDR3 coding sequence is TGCAGCGTGATGACAGCTACGAACACTGAAGCTTTCTTT.

Many counts were recorded for this clonotype. The V gene is TRBV11-1, the J gene TRBJ1-4; D may be TRBD1 (6 bases). Deletions cut 5 bases from V and 8 bases from J, with 6 bases between. There are 11 residues in the CDR3. Germline CDR1 and CDR2: SGHAT and FQDESV (reference sequence). CDR3 amino acids: CASSDREKLFF. DNA of the CDR3: TGTGCCAGCAGCGACAGGGAAAAACTGTTTTTT.

To note about this clonotype: A much larger clone lies a single base off, so this may be a read error. The genes are TRBV15 and TRBJ1-5, with D hard to call. CDR3 length: 16 amino acids. V was shortened by 0 bases and J by 5 bases, with 14 bases between the two germline ends. Per the germline V gene, CDR1 is LNHNV and CDR2 is YYDKDF (reference sequence). The CDR3 region is CATSRDRREVYQPQHF. CDR3 coding DNA: TGTGCCACCAGCAGAGATAGAAGGGAGGTCTATCAGCCCCAGCATTTT.

This clonotype was recorded many times. The gene calls are TRBV28 and TRBJ2-2, with 9 nucleotides matching TRBD1. Germline V gene data show CDR1 as MDHEN and CDR2 as SYDVKM. The CDR3 is made up of 16 amino acids. Trimming removed 6 bases from V and 1 base from J; junction bases left unmatched: 6. The DNA of the CDR3 is TGTGCCAGCAGAAGGACAGGGGCCCTGAACACCGGGGAGCTGTTTTTT. This gives the protein CASRRTGALNTGELFF.

The chain has TRBV5-1 and TRBJ2-1, with 13 bases matching TRBD2. The V gene's germline CDR1 is SGHRS and CDR2 YFSETQ. The ends lost 4 bases at V and 3 bases at J; junction bases unmatched: 10. The length of the CDR3 is 18 residues. CDR3 coding DNA: TGCGCCAGCAGCATCACTAGCGGGGGGGCCCGTCTCTACAATGAGCAGTTCTTC. This translates into CASSITSGGARLYNEQFF.

A few counts support this clonotype. V usage is TRBV30 and J usage is TRBJ2-4, with 7 bases fitting TRBD2. The V segment lost 2 bases and the J segment 7 bases; nucleotides outside the gene matches: 8. Per germline, CDR1 GTSNPN and CDR2 SVGIG (reference sequence). This CDR3 is 14 amino acids long. The CDR3 loop reads CAWSSLGGRNIQYF. The DNA of the CDR3 is TGTGCCTGGAGTTCCTTGGGAGGGCGGAACATTCAGTACTTC.

This clonotype was found many times. The rearrangement links TRBV11-2 to TRBJ2-3, with D unresolved. V was shortened by 5 bases and J by 2 bases, with 17 bases between the two germline ends. Germline CDR1 and CDR2: SGHAT and FQNNGV. This CDR3 region has 16 residues. The CDR3 nucleotides read TGTGCCAGCAGCCGGATCTATGGGCCAAACACAGATACGCAGTATTTT. It codes for CASSRIYGPNTDTQYF.

This rearrangement joins TRBV18 to TRBJ1-5; D gene uncertain. Germline loops: CDR1 KGHSH, CDR2 LQKENI. Trimming shortened V by 3 bases and J by 5 bases, and 14 bases separated the two germline ends. This CDR3 is built from 15 residues. CDR3 sequence: CASSPTRRTDQPQHF. CDR3 DNA: TGTGCCAGCTCACCGACCCGACGGACGGATCAGCCCCAGCATTTT.

The gene calls are TRBV4-1 and TRBJ2-2, with TRBD1 identical over 7 bases. The junction had 11 bases not matched to a gene; V was cut back by 7 bases and J by 6 bases. Germline V gives CDR1 MGHRA, CDR2 YSYEKL. The CDR3 extends over 15 amino acids. The CDR3 loop is CASTPGQLYAGELFF. CDR3 sequence (DNA): TGCGCCAGCACTCCGGGACAGCTATACGCCGGGGAGCTGTTTTTT.

This clonotype was observed at least ten times. CDR3 in amino acids: CASILDRAGTEAFF. DNA for the CDR3: TGTGCCAGCATCCTGGACAGGGCCGGCACTGAAGCTTTCTTT. The rearrangement uses TRBV7-9 and TRBJ1-1; 8 bases match TRBD1. Trimming at V came to 7 bases and at J to 4 bases, leaving 8 bases not matched to a gene. This CDR3 has 14 residues. Per the germline V gene, CDR1 is SEHNR and CDR2 is FQNEAQ (reference sequence).

This clonotype has a count of ten or more. The V call is TRBV7-2, the J call TRBJ2-2; TRBD2 agrees at 7 bases. V shed 8 bases, J shed 6 bases, and the junction held 6 bases outside the gene matches. The CDR3 is made up of 13 amino acids. Per the germline V gene, CDR1 is SGHTA and CDR2 is FQGNSA. The CDR3 DNA reads as TGTGCCAGCTCGGTGGGAGGGTCCGGGGAGCTGTTTTTT. Translating it yields CASSVGGSGELFF.

This clonotype was counted many times. In nucleotides, the CDR3 is TGTGCCAGCAGTGTCTATAAGGGACAGGGTCAGCCCCAGCATTTT. Translating it yields CASSVYKGQGQPQHF. The V gene is TRBV2, the J gene TRBJ1-5; TRBD1 matches at 9 bases. CDR1 SNHLY and CDR2 FYNNEI come from the germline V gene. The CDR3 sequence is 15 residues long. Trimming removed 4 bases from V and 6 bases from J; junction bases left unmatched: 7.

Comments on this clonotype: It may be a read error: a sequence one base away is much more abundant. This chain connects TRBV7-9 to TRBJ1-1, with unresolved D. The CDR3 is 13 amino acids. Germline V gene sequence: CDR1 SEHNR, CDR2 FQNEAQ (reference sequence). CDR3 DNA: TGTGCCAGCAGCTTATTCGGGAACACTGTAGCTTTCTTT. Amino acids: CASSLFGNTVAFF.

This clonotype has ten or more counts. V and J are TRBV24-1 and TRBJ2-3, with D perhaps matching TRBD1 (6 bases). V shed 5 bases and J shed 6 bases, with 17 bases lying between them. Germline lookup yields CDR1 KGHDR and CDR2 SFDVKD. CDR3 length: 15 amino acids. CDR3 bases: TGTGCCACCAGTGTCTGGAGCAGGGGACCCGATACGCAGTATTTT. This codes for CATSVWSRGPDTQYF.

This clonotype appeared a few times. The chain uses TRBV3-1 and TRBJ1-1; possibly TRBD1 for D (5 bases). This CDR3 region has 15 residues. V lost 1 base and J lost 1, with 10 bases in between. Germline values: CDR1 LGHDT, CDR2 YNNKEL (reference sequence). The CDR3 coding sequence is TGTGCCAGCAGCCAAGTCACAGGCAGGAACACTGAAGCTTTCTTT. It encodes CASSQVTGRNTEAFF. Using reference TRBV3-1 and TRBJ1-1 for the parts outside the CDR3, the full variable domain is DTAVSQTPKYLVTQMGNDKSIKCEQNLGHDTMYWYKQDSKKFLKIMFSYNNKELIINETVPNRFSPKSPDKAHLNLHINSLELGDSAVYFCASSQVTGRNTEAFFGQGTRLTVV.

In its sample, this clonotype was seen many times. The rearrangement joins TRBV29-1 to TRBJ2-1; 8 bases are a match to TRBD1. Germline values: CDR1 SQVTM, CDR2 ANQGSEA. The CDR3 has 15 amino acids. V dropped 1 base and J dropped 4; count of bases not matched to a gene: 6. The CDR3 protein is CSVEAPGGPYNEQFF. CDR3 nucleotide sequence: TGCAGCGTTGAAGCTCCAGGGGGCCCTTACAATGAGCAGTTCTTC.

The rearrangement uses TRBV3-1 and TRBJ2-5, with D possibly being TRBD2 (6 bases). Germline V gene lookup returns CDR1 LGHDT and CDR2 YNNKEL (reference sequence). V was clipped by 3 bases and J by 2 bases, with 7 bases between them. The CDR3 is 13 residues long. The CDR3 loop is CASSQDYQETQYF. DNA for the CDR3: TGTGCCAGCAGCCAGGACTATCAAGAGACCCAGTACTTC.

The chain combines TRBV20-1 with TRBJ2-4; D call uncertain. Trimming removed 0 bases at V and 0 bases at J, with 12 bases between. The CDR3 totals 16 residues. In germline, CDR1 is DFQATT, CDR2 SNEGSKA (reference sequence). The CDR3 here is CSARDRPLLAKNIQYF. The CDR3 DNA sequence: TGCAGTGCTAGAGATAGGCCGCTTTTAGCCAAAAACATTCAGTACTTC.

J is TRBJ1-6 and V is TRBV6-5, with D perhaps matching TRBD1 (5 bases). With 0 bases removed from V and 10 bases from J, the gap between germline ends came to 16 bases. CDR1 is MNHEY, CDR2 SVGAGI, per germline. This CDR3 is built from 16 residues. CDR3 sequence: CASSYSIDQGLSPLHF. CDR3 coding DNA: TGTGCCAGCAGTTACTCGATTGACCAGGGATTATCACCCCTCCACTTT.

This clonotype came up a few times. V usage is TRBV3-1 and J usage is TRBJ2-4; maybe TRBD2 (5 bases). The CDR3 is 16 residues long. The germline CDR1 and CDR2 sequences are LGHDT and YNNKEL (reference sequence). Deletions cut 6 bases from V and 0 bases from J, with 15 bases between. The CDR3 sequence: CASSFGLILAKNIQYF. In DNA, the CDR3 is TGTGCCAGCAGTTTTGGACTTATCTTAGCCAAAAACATTCAGTACTTC.

This clonotype appeared many times. V usage is TRBV28 and J usage is TRBJ1-1; possibly TRBD1 for D (6 bases). V gave up 4 bases and J gave up 6 bases, with 15 bases separating them. The CDR3 consists of 14 residues. Germline V CDR1 and CDR2: MDHEN, SYDVKM. The CDR3 loop reads CASSSPGDYAEAFF. CDR3 in DNA: TGTGCCAGCAGTTCACCAGGGGATTACGCTGAAGCTTTCTTT.

The rearrangement joins TRBV20-1 to TRBJ2-2, with 10 bases lining up with TRBD2. From germline, CDR1 is DFQATT and CDR2 SNEGSKA (reference sequence). CDR3 length: 16 residues. Trimming at V came to 1 base and at J to 6 bases, leaving 8 bases not matched to a gene. The CDR3: CSARVWKREGPGELFF. CDR3 DNA sequence: TGCAGTGCTAGAGTGTGGAAGCGGGAGGGCCCCGGGGAGCTGTTTTTT.

This clonotype was counted ten times or more. V usage is TRBV2 and J usage is TRBJ1-1; 9 positions agree with TRBD1. V trimming: 4 bases; J trimming: 5 bases; junction bases outside the gene matches: 5. The CDR3 has 14 residues. From germline, CDR1 is SNHLY and CDR2 FYNNEI. The CDR3 is CASSVGQGITEAFF. CDR3 DNA sequence: TGTGCCAGCAGTGTTGGACAGGGGATAACTGAAGCTTTCTTT.

This clonotype was seen ten or more times. The chain has TRBV11-2 and TRBJ2-5; tentative D call: TRBD1 (6 bases). The length of the CDR3 is 16 residues. From germline, CDR1 is SGHAT and CDR2 FQNNGV. Between the trimmed V and J ends, which lost 1 base and 2 bases, there was a span of 14 bases. The CDR3 DNA is TGTGCCAGCAGCTTAGCGCCAAGGGGGAAACAAGAGACCCAGTACTTC. Its protein product is CASSLAPRGKQETQYF.

The table lists this clonotype with many counts. The chain has TRBV7-2 and TRBJ2-1; 11 bases are shared with TRBD2. The CDR3 extends over 15 amino acids. V dropped 1 base and J dropped 6; count of bases not matched to a gene: 2. Looked up from germline, CDR1 is SGHTA and CDR2 is FQGNSA. The CDR3 DNA reads TGTGCCAGCAGCTTAGTAGCGGGAGGGGTCAATGAGCAGTTCTTC. This gives the protein CASSLVAGGVNEQFF.